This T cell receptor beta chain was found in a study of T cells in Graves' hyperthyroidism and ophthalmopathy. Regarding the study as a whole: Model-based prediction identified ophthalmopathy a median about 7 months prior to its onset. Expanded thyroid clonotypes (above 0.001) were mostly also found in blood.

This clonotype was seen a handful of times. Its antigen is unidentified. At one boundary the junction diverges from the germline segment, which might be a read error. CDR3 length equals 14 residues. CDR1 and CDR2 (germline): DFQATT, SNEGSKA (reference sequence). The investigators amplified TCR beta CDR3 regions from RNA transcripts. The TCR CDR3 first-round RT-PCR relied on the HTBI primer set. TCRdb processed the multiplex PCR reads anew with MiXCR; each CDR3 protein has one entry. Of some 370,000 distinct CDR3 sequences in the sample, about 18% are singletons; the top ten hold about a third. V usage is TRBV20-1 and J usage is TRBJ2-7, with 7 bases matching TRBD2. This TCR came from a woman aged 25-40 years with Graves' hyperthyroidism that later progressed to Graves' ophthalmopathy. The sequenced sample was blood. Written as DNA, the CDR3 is TGCAGTGCTAGAGGTATAGGGGACTACTACGGGCAGTACTTC. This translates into CSARGIGDYYGQYF.